This T cell receptor (beta chain) was documented in a study of blood T cells in healthy people across ages (dated by TCRdb to about 2015). General notes on the study: Template switching captured roughly one uniquely barcoded TCR beta cDNA molecule per two T cells in model experiments. To track age-related changes in TCR beta repertoire diversity, the study relied on deep sequencing normalized with unique cDNA molecular identifiers. The donors were divided into four age groups: young (average around 17 years), middle-aged (around 41), aged (approximately 64) and long-lived (about 84). To avoid experimental bias, donors of different ages were spread randomly across the sequencing lanes. The study analyzed two additional independent replicas of 1 million unique cDNA reads from the same blood draw for two donors, one aged 18 to 30 and one aged 80 or older.

Study-level results and caveats: Compared with the aged group, the long-lived group had more naive CD4+ T cells, fewer expanded clones and increased TCR diversity, a pattern suggesting age selection. Donor CMV infection status was unknown, potentially confounding age-related changes in expanded clonotypes. A strong correlation was found between observed TCR beta diversity and the percentage of naive T cells measured by flow cytometry. Since profiling was done on bulk unsorted PBMCs, naive and antigen-experienced compartments could not be conclusively compared. Observed TCR beta diversity per million T cells fell roughly linearly with age, and a significant reduction was already apparent by age approximately 41. Total diversity estimates from one million sequenced T cells were considered lower bounds and underestimates.

Preparation of the library involved 5' RACE. The sequencer listed for this sample is Illumina HiSeq 2500. A second PCR of roughly 7 to 11 cycles was performed with a sample-barcoded 5' primer and a J-beta primer mix. Each TCR beta cDNA molecule received a unique molecular identifier from a template-switch 5' adaptor carrying 12 random nucleotides. Each sample yielded at least 2.5 million CDR3-containing paired-end reads. The Mint cDNA synthesis kit, primed by a TRBC-specific oligonucleotide, was used to synthesize first-strand cDNA from all RNA. Following uracil-DNA glycosylase treatment, all cDNA underwent a first 18-cycle PCR with the universal primers M1SS and BC2_uni_R. The study's own analysis went as follows. Each sample was normalized by randomly selecting 1 million high-quality reads, each carrying a distinct molecular identifier. Instead of being binned into consensus sequences, reads that shared molecular identifiers were thrown out. MiTCR, run with a Q25 quality threshold and the strictest error-elimination algorithm, handled CDR3 identification, clonotype clustering and error correction. A nonparametric unseen species model using Euler transformation provided a lower-bound estimate of total TCR beta diversity. The public reads were reprocessed in TCRdb via fastp at Q25 and MiXCR, keeping in-frame beta chains. CDR3 protein sequences are deduplicated, and each keeps its most common genes and DNA. TCRdb's processing, not the study's, gives the V and J calls here. The sample table contains fewer than 800,000 distinct CDR3 sequences; only one count was recorded for about 32% of them. The top ten clones comprise roughly 15% of the sample.

This clonotype has at least ten counts. The specificity of this receptor is unknown. Base qualities are missing; no much larger clone stands one base away. Donors were a few dozen systemically healthy Caucasian individuals from Russia aged roughly 6 to 90 years. Roughly 10 milliliters of peripheral blood were drawn from each donor into EDTA-treated Vacutainer tubes. PBMCs were isolated by Ficoll-Paque density-gradient centrifugation, with at least 6 million obtained per sample. Trizol reagent was used to extract total RNA from PBMCs, with at least 5 micrograms per sample. For every donor, flow cytometry on a PBMC aliquot measured the percentage of naive CD45RAhigh/CD27high T cells. Sequences LGHDT (CDR1) and YNNKEL (CDR2) are obtained from the germline V gene (reference sequence). V was cut back by 8 bases and J by 5 bases, leaving a gap of 15 bases between them. There are 13 amino acids in the CDR3, from cysteine to phenylalanine inclusive. CDR3 DNA is the only sequence kept; it has 39 bases, read in frame from the first base.

This sequence uses TRBV3-1 and TRBJ1-2; a tentative D match to TRBD1 spans 5 bases. Sequenced: blood. This TCR derives from a woman older than 75 in good health. Donor details come from another sample of the same person, matched by shared clones. The encoded CDR3 is CASGDGPRYGYTF. The nucleotide sequence reads TGTGCCAGCGGGGACGGACCCAGATATGGCTACACCTTC.